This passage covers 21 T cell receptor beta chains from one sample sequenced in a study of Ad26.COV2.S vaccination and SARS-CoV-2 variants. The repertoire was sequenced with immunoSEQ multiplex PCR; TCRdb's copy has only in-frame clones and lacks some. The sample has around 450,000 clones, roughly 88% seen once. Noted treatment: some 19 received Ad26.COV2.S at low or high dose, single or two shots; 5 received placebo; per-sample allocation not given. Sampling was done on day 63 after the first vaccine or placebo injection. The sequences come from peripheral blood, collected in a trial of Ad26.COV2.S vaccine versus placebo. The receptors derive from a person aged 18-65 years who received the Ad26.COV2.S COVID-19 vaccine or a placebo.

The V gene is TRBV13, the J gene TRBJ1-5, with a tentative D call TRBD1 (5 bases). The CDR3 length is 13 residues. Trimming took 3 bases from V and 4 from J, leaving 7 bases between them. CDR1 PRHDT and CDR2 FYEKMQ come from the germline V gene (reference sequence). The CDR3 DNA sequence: TGTGCCAGCAGCTTGGGGGTTAATCAGCCCCAGCATTTT. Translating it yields CASSLGVNQPQHF.

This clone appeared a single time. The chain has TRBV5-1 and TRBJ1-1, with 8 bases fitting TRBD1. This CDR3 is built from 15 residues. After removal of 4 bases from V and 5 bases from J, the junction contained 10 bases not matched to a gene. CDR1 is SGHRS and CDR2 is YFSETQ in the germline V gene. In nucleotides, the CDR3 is TGCGCCAGCAGCGGACGGACAGGGCGTGGGACTGAAGCTTTCTTT. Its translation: CASSGRTGRGTEAFF.

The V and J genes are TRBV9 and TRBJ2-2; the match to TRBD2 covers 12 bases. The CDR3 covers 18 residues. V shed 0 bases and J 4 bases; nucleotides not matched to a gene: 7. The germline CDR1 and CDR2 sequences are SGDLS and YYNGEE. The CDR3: CASSVVGTTSGSTGELFF. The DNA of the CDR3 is TGTGCCAGCAGCGTAGTCGGGACGACTAGCGGGAGCACCGGGGAGCTGTTTTTT.

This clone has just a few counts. The CDR3 nucleotides are TGTGCCAGCAGTTTATCAGCTGCAGATACGCAGTATTTT. It translates to CASSLSAADTQYF. V usage is TRBV27 and J usage is TRBJ2-3; no clear D. The V end was cut by 0 bases, the J end by 4 bases, with 5 bases between. This CDR3 is 13 amino acids long. Germline assignment: CDR1 MNHEY and CDR2 SMNVEV (reference sequence).

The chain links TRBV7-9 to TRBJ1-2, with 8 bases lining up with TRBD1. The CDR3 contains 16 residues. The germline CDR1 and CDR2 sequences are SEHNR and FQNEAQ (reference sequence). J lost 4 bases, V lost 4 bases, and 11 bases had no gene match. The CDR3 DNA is TGTGCCAGCAGCTCACCCGGGACAGGAGACTTCTATGGCTACACCTTC. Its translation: CASSSPGTGDFYGYTF.

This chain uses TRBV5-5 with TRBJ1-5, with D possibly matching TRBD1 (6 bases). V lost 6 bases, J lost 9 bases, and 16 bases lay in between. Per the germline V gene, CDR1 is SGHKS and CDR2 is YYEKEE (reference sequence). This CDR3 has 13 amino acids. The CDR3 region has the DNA TGTGCCAGCAAGGCGGGGGCGCGTGGGCCCCAGCATTTT. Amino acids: CASKAGARGPQHF.

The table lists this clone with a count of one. CDR3 loop: CASSGNTGLAGNYEQYF. CDR3 coding DNA: TGTGCCAGCAGCGGAAATACCGGACTAGCGGGTAACTACGAGCAGTACTTC. The chain carries TRBV6-2 or TRBV6-3 and TRBJ2-7, with 11 positions matching TRBD2. The CDR3 runs to 17 residues. V lost 6 bases and J lost 3; bases outside the gene matches: 13. Germline CDR1 is MNHEY and CDR2 is SVGEGT.

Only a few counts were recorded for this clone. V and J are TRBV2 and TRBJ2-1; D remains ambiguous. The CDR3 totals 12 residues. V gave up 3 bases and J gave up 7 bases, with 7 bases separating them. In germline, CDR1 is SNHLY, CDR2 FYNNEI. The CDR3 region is CASSDGVNEQFF. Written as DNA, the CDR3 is TGTGCCAGCAGTGATGGAGTAAATGAGCAGTTCTTC.

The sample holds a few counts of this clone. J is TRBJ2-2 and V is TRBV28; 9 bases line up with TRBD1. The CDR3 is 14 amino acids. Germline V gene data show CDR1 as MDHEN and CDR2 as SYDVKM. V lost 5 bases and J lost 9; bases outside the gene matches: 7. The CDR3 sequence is CASSRPQGARELFF. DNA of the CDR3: TGTGCCAGCAGTCGCCCACAGGGGGCGAGGGAGCTGTTTTTT. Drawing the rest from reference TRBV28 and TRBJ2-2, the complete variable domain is DVKVTQSSRYLVKRTGEKVFLECVQDMDHENMFWYRQDPGLGLRLIYFSYDVKMKEKGDIPEGYSVSREKKERFSLILESASTNQTSMYLCASSRPQGARELFFGEGSRLTVL.

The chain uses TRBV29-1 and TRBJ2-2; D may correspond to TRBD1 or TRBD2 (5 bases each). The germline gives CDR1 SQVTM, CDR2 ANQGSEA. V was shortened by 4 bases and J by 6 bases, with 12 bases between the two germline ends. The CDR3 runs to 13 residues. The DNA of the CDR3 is TGCAGCGTTGGAGGGGTCGGTCCCGGGGAGCTGTTTTTT. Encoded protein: CSVGGVGPGELFF.

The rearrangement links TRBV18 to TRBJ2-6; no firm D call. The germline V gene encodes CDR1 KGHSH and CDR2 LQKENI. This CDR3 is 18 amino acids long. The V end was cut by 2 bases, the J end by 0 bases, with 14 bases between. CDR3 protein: CASSPIGQQSSGANVLTF. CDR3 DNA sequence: TGTGCCAGCTCACCAATTGGGCAGCAGAGCTCTGGGGCCAACGTCCTGACTTTC. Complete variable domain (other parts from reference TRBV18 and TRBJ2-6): NAGVMQNPRHLVRRRGQEARLRCSPMKGHSHVYWYRQLPEEGLKFMVYLQKENIIDESGMPKERFSAEFPKEGPSILRIQQVVRGDSAAYFCASSPIGQQSSGANVLTFGAGSRLTVL.

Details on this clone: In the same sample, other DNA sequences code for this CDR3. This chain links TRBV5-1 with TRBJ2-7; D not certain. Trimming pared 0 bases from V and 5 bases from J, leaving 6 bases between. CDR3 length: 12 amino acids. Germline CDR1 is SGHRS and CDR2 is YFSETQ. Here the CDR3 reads CASSLDGNEQYF. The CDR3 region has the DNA TGCGCCAGCAGCTTGGACGGTAACGAGCAGTACTTC.

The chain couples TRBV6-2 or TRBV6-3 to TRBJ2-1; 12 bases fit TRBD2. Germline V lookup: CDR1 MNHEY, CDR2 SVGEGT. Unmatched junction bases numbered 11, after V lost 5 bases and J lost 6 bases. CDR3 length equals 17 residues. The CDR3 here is CASSDPSRTSGVNEQFF. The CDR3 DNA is TGTGCCAGCAGTGACCCTTCTAGGACTAGCGGGGTCAATGAGCAGTTCTTC.

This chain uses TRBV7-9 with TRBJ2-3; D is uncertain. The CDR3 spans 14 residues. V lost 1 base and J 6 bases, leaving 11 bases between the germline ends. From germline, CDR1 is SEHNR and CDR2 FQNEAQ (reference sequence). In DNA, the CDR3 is TGTGCCAGCAGCTTAGTACAGTATATGGATACGCAGTATTTT. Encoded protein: CASSLVQYMDTQYF.

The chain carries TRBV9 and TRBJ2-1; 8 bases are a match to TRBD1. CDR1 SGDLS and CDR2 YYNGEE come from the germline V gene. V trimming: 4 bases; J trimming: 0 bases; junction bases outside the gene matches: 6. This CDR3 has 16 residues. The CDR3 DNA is TGTGCCAGCAGCCCCGGACAGGGAATCTCCTACAATGAGCAGTTCTTC. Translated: CASSPGQGISYNEQFF.

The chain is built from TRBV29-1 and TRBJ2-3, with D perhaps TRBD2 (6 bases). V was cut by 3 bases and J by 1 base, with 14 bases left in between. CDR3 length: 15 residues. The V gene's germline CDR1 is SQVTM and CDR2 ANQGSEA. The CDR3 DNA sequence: TGCAGCGTTGATAGCGTAACGGGGGGCACAGATACGCAGTATTTT. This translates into CSVDSVTGGTDTQYF.

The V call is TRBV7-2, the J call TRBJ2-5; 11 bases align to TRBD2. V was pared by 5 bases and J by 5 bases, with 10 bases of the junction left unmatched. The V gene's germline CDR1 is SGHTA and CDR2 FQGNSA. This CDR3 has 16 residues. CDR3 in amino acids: CASSPRSGRAVETQYF. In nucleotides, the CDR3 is TGTGCCAGCAGCCCCCGTAGCGGGAGGGCCGTCGAGACCCAGTACTTC.

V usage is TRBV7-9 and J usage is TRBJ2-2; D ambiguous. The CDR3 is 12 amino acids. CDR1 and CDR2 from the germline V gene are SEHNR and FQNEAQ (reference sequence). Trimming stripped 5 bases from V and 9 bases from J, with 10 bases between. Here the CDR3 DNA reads TGTGCCAGCAGCGTACCAGGTCGGGAGCTGTTTTTT. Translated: CASSVPGRELFF.

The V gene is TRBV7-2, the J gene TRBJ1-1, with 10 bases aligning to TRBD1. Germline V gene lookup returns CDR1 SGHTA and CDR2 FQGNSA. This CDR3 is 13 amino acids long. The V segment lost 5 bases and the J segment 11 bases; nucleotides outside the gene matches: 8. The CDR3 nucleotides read TGTGCCAGCAGCCCGACAGGGGGCGGGGAGGCTTTCTTT. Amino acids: CASSPTGGGEAFF.

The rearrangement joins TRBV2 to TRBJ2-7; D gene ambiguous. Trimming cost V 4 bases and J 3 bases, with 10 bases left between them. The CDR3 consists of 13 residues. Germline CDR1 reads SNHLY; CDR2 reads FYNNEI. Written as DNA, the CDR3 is TGTGCCAGCAGTGCCGGACGGAGCTACGAGCAGTACTTC. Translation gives CASSAGRSYEQYF.

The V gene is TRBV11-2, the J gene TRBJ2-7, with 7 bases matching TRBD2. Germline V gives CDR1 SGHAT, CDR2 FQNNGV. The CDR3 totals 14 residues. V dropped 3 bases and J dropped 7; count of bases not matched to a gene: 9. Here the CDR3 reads CASSFRGSGWEQYF. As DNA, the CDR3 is TGTGCCAGCAGCTTTAGGGGTAGCGGGTGGGAGCAGTACTTC.